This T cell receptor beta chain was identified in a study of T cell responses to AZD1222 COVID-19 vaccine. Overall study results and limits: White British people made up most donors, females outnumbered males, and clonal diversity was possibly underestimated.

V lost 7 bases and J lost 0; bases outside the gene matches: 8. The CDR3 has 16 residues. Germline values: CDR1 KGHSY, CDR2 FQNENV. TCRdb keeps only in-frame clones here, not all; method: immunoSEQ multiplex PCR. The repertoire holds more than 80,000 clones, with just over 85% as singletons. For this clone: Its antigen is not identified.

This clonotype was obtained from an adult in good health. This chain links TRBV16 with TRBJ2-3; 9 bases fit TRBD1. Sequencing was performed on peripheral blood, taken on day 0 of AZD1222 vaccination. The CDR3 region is CASNPRTGASTDTQYF. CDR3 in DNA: TGTGCCAGCAACCCCCGGACAGGGGCGAGCACAGATACGCAGTATTTT.